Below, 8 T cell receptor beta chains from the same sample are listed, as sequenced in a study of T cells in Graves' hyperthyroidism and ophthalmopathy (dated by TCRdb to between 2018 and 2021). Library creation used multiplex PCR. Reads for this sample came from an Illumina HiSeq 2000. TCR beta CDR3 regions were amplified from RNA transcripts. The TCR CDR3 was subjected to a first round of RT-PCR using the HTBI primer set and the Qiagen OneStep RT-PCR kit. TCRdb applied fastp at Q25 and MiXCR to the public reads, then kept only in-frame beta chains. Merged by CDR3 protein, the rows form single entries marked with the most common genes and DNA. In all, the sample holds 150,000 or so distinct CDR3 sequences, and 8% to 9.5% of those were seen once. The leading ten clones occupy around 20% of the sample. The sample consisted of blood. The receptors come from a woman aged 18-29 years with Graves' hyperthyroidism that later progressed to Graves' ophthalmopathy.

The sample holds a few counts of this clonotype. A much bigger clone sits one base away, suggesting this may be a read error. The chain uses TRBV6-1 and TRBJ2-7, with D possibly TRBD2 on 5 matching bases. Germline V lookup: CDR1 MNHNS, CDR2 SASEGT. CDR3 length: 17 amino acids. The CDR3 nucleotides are TGTGCCAGCAGCGCAACCCCGCCGGGATCCCTTGTTTACGGGCAGTACTTC. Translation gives CASSATPPGSLVYGQYF.

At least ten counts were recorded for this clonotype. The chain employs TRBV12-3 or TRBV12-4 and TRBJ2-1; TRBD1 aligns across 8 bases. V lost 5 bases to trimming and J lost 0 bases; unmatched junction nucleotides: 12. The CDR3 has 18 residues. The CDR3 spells CASSQGQVRSSSYNEQFF. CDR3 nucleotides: TGTGCCAGCAGTCAGGGACAGGTTAGAAGCAGCTCCTACAATGAGCAGTTCTTC.

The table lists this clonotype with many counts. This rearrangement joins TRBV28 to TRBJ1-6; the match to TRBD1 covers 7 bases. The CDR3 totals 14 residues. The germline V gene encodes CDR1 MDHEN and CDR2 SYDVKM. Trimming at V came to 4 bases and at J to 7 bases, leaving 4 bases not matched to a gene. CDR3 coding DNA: TGTGCCAGCAGTTGGGGGACAGTCAATTCACCCCTCCACTTT. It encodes CASSWGTVNSPLHF.

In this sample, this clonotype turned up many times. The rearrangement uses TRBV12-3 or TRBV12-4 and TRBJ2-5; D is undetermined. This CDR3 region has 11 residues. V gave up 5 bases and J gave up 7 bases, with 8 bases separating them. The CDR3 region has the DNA TGTGCCAGCAGTCTCACGGGGACCCAGTACTTC. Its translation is CASSLTGTQYF.

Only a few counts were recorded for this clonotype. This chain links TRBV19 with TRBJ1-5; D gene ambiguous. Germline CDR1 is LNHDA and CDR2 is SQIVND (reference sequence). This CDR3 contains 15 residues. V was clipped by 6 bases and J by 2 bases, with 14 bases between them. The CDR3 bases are TGTGCCAGTAGGGCCAACGAAAGGGGCAATCAGCCCCAGCATTTT. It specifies CASRANERGNQPQHF.

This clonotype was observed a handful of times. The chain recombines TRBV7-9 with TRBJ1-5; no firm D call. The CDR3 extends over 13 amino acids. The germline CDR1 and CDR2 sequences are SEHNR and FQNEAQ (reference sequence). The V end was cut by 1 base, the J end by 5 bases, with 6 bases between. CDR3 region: CASSLDSYQPQHF. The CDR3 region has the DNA TGTGCCAGCAGCTTAGACAGTTATCAGCCCCAGCATTTT.

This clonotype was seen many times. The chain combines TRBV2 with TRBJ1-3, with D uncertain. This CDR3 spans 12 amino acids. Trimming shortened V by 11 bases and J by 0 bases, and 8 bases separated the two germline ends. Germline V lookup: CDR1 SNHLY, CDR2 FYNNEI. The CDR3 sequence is CAGTDSGNTIYF. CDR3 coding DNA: TGTGCCGGTACAGACTCTGGAAACACCATATATTTT.

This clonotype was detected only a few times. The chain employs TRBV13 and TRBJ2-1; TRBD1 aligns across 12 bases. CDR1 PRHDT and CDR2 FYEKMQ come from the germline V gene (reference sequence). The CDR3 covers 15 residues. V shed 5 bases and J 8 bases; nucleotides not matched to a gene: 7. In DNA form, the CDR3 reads TGTGCCAGCAGCCCCCGGGACAGGGGGCAAGATGAGCAGTTCTTC. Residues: CASSPRDRGQDEQFF.